A single T cell receptor beta chain is shown here with its context. Its target is not known. Amplification used 60 Vbeta primers and 13 Jbeta primers. In the original analysis: A later analysis tallied approximately 80 million unique TCR beta chains, approximately 11 million of them shared. Clones were read by immunoSEQ multiplex PCR, and TCRdb kept only the in-frame ones, dropping some. The V and J calls and the clone size are those of that table, but D and trimming were determined from the DNA. In the table there are roughly 250,000 clones, roughly 80% of which are singletons. This specimen belongs to a study of cytomegalovirus exposure and HLA in healthy donors. Study-wide findings and caveats: Published work reported that the classifier diagnosed cytomegalovirus status with high specificity and sensitivity. A later analysis found that most CMV-associated TCR beta chains appeared HLA-restricted.

Trimming shortened V by 5 bases and J by 2 bases, and 19 bases separated the two germline ends. The CDR3 sequence is 16 residues long. Germline CDR1 is SGHTA and CDR2 is FQGNSA. Sequences were obtained from PBMCs. The rearrangement links TRBV7-2 to TRBJ2-7, with D maybe TRBD2 (7 bases). The TCR comes from a girl aged 2-10 years in good health and CMV-seronegative. DNA of the CDR3: TGTGCCAGCAGCCCGGGGGGCCAGGGGTTTCCCTACGAGCAGTACTTC. Translating gives CASSPGGQGFPYEQYF.